The present entry profiles one T cell receptor (beta chain) with its context. A few counts support this clonotype. This clone's antigen is unknown. Base qualities are missing; no much larger clone stands one base away. As encoded in the germline V gene, CDR1 is MNHNS while CDR2 is SASEGT. The CDR3 covers 16 residues, taking in both the cysteine and the phenylalanine. Left in the record is the CDR3 DNA by itself, 48 bases read in frame from the first base. V and J are trimmed by 3 bases and 5 bases, and the gene matches miss 9 bases of the junction. The sample comes from a study of vaccination and CD4 T cells after COVID-19 (dated by TCRdb to between 2021 and 2024). In terms of the full investigation: Six males and four females were included in the convalescent cohort, with two Hispanic individuals, seven Caucasians, two Asians and one multiracial person represented. Post-vaccine blood samples were collected a median of around 10 weeks after the second vaccine dose, ranging from roughly 12 to 250 days. Culture stimuli were overlapping spike peptide pools from SARS-CoV-2 and from the common cold coronaviruses HCoV-NL63, HCoV-OC43 and HCoV-229E. In an earlier paper using these donors, memory CD4+ T cell crossreactivity between SARS-CoV-2 and common cold coronavirus spike proteins was assessed at the TCR clonotype level. Post-COVID blood samples from convalescent patients were collected a median of 101 days after diagnosis, with a range of 35 to 161 days. Two doses of either the Pfizer-BioNTech BNT162b2 vaccine (n=8) or the Moderna mRNA-1273 vaccine (n=2) were administered to participants. In control cultures, a CEFX viral epitope pool was used as positive control, an HIV-1 Nef peptide pool was used as negative control, or no peptide was added. The spike-specific CD4+ TCR repertoire was compared before and after mRNA vaccination in fewer than eleven COVID-19 convalescent patients and a few infection-naive healthy vaccine recipients.

Overall study outcomes, separate from this receptor: In convalescent patients, a median around 90% of post-vaccine SARS-CoV-2-reactive clones were detected only after vaccination, suggesting vaccine-specific priming. Nearly all vaccine-specific clones in convalescent patients (304 of 307) were mono-reactive for SARS-CoV-2 spike rather than cross-reactive with common cold coronaviruses. The number of convalescent patients in the study was relatively small, and the study did not examine early timepoints following natural infection. An increase in the median number of SARS-CoV-2-reactive clonotypes from approximately 20 after infection to 38 after vaccination was observed, but the change was not found to be significant.

Library generation was performed with PCR. DNA from cultured CD4+ T cells was subjected to TCR sequencing with the Oncomine TCR Beta short-read assay at the Johns Hopkins FTIC core. The QIAamp micro DNA kit was used to extract genomic DNA from the cultured CD4+ T cells. Oncomine TCR Beta libraries from cultured CD4+ T cells were pooled using unique dual indexes and sequenced on an Illumina iSeq 100. On the authors' methods: Non-productive sequences were filtered out, and CDR3s that did not start with C, did not end with F or W, or were shorter than 7 amino acids were discarded. The MANAFEST web application identified antigen-specific clonotypes by comparing peptide-stimulated wells against reference wells and other culture wells. To be called positive, a clone needed an FDR below 0.05, an odds ratio above 5, and a productive frequency above 0.1% in at least two of three replicate wells. Clonotypes that were significantly expanded in both SARS-CoV-2 spike wells and at least one common cold coronavirus spike condition were defined as cross-reactive. Levenshtein distances (stringdist) and unrooted phylogenetic trees (ape) in R version 3.6.1 were used to assess CDR3 homology. The public reads were reprocessed in TCRdb via fastp at Q25 and MiXCR, keeping in-frame beta chains. Rows are combined by CDR3 protein, so each entry shows the most common genes and DNA. TCRdb's processing, not the study's, gives the V and J calls here. For this sample the table gives about 5,900 distinct CDR3 sequences, of which roughly a third were detected only once. The biggest ten clones account for 28% of the sample.

The treatment or condition label on this specimen signifies: roughly ten-day PBMC culture with coronavirus spike peptide pools or control peptides (ViraFEST assay). CD4+ T cells from unexposed donors were collected before the COVID-19 pandemic (2011-2018). The ViraFEST assay was used in the study, in which antigen-specific T cells were expanded with peptide pools and expanded clonotypes were subsequently identified by TCR sequencing. Each well held 2.2 million or so PBMCs cultured with around 9 ug/ml peptide pools in IMDM containing about 5% human AB serum and 10 IU/ml IL-2. On days 3 and 7, half of the culture medium was replaced with fresh IL-2-containing medium. After approximately eleven days of culture, CD4+ T cells were isolated by negative selection using the EasySep CD4+ T cell isolation kit. As far as cell numbers permitted, CD4+ T cells from unexposed donors were tested for reactivity against SARS-CoV-2 S and N as well as four spike pools from common cold coronaviruses. Ficoll-Paque Plus gradient centrifugation was used to isolate PBMCs from whole blood, and the isolated PBMCs were then either used fresh or cryopreserved at -140C. Triplicate wells were generally used for each culture condition. Leukapheresis product for the unexposed donors was purchased commercially.

Rearrangement joined TRBV6-1 to TRBJ2-1, and 8 bases in between align with TRBD1. The material sequenced was CD4+ T cells from blood, cultured in vitro. The sequence was collected from a human donor in good health. CDR3 loop: CASSDSSWTGNNEQFF. The DNA sequence is given as TGTGCCAGCAGTGATAGTTCGTGGACAGGGAACAATGAGCAGTTCTTC.